Detailed here is one TCR beta chain. This clone's antigen is unknown. Per-base quality was not reported, and no clone a single base away is much larger than it. The identical CDR3 is also encoded by other nucleotide sequences in the sample. This sample stems from a study of cytomegalovirus exposure and HLA in healthy donors (dated by TCRdb to between 2016 and 2019). Concerning the study at large: According to an earlier analysis of 587 of the donors, roughly 180 million T cells yielded roughly 110 million unique TCR beta sequences and 276 Gb of sequence data. Roughly 300 gigabases of sequencing data and approximately 84 million unique TCR sequences were included in an early release covering about 620 HLA-typed donors. Of the 300 to 500 genotyped donors, approximately 81% were placed in the genetic ancestry cluster associated with self-reported Caucasian donors. The study aimed to test whether cataloging public T cell receptors could reveal signatures of past pathogen exposure. The study used immunosequencing to profile the T cell repertoires of approximately 690 subjects and linked those repertoires to cytomegalovirus serostatus. A separate validation cohort of 100 to 150 different subjects was used in addition to the roughly 670-subject first cohort. High-throughput TCR immunosequencing, statistical association of individual TCRs with disease status, and machine learning were combined to predict cytomegalovirus infection status. To study patterns of TCR occurrence, a later analysis re-analyzed previously published TCR beta repertoires from hundreds of donors and added high-resolution HLA genotyping. The later analysis used no new phenotypic data to find candidate immune exposures, relying instead on TCR beta sequences and their occurrence across donors. To decide whether each TCR beta V gene segment behaved as functional or pseudogenic, an earlier analysis of some 570 of the donors relied on high-throughput TCR beta sequencing. Donor age, sex, ethnicity and CMV serostatus were compiled together with the repertoire data. A later genetic analysis took genome-wide SNP genotypes for about 55% of the 666 donors and used that subset as a discovery cohort. Every discovery cohort repertoire had been produced on one sequencing platform. Class I and class II HLA loci were covered by the typing at four-digit resolution. The number of typed donors differed by locus: roughly 620-630 for A, B, C, DRB1 and DQB1; roughly 510 for DQA1; fewer than 610 for DPA1; and around 450 for DPB1. About five DR-DQ haplotypes were handled as single units for association and clustering, since linkage in the cohort was strong. On average, around 240,000 unique TCR beta nucleotide sequences were sequenced per donor among 300 to 500 genotyped donors of the cohort, with 15% to 20% of those sequences being non-productive. What the research found in general, with its limitations: The presence/absence analyses assumed that sequencing depth was roughly uniform across donors, and that assumption may not be true. An association between a missense DCLRE1C variant and V-gene and J-gene trimming of TCR beta chains was found in a later genetic analysis and replicated in an independent cohort. A total of roughly 160 TCR beta chains were listed by the study as associated with cytomegalovirus. Because HLA typing was missing for some donors at each locus, association tests included only the typed subset. In a later analysis, most CMV-associated TCR beta chains were found to appear HLA-restricted, with HLA associations seemingly driven largely by CMV exposure. Most TCR sequences were seen in very few donors, while some public TCRs were found in many individuals. In an earlier analysis of more than 450 of the donors, most TCR beta V segments were observed in productive rearrangements about 87% or about 30% of the time, broadly matching IMGT annotations. Several of the top co-occurrence clusters appeared to be linked to parvovirus B19, influenza, CMV and Epstein-Barr virus, according to a later analysis. In a later analysis, the rate of TCR association differed among HLA loci, with DRB1 alleles having the most associated TCRs and HLA-C alleles having the fewest. A later genetic analysis reported fewer N-insertions in productive TCRs among donors in an Asian-associated ancestry cluster than the approximately 700-donor mean. In a later analysis, HLA-associated TCR beta chains showed more clonal expansion and lower generation probabilities than non-associated chains that were equally common. A cluster of highly shared sequence variants was judged likely to be a technical artifact of the sequencing pipeline. In both the original and validation cohorts, the classifier was reported to diagnose cytomegalovirus status with high specificity and sensitivity. Only TCR beta chains were sequenced in this cohort, and the absence of alpha or paired-chain data limited detectable features. At a false discovery rate of 0.05, a later analysis linked some 18,000 TCR beta sequences to specific HLA alleles. Linkage disequilibrium might explain the correlated functional status among segregating V segments, but an unknown experimental factor could not be excluded. Because counts were too low, seventeen rarely observed V segments, including chromosome 9 orphons, were excluded from the earlier analysis of several hundred of the donors. According to the authors, the approach could potentially be generalized to other disease states and immunological phenotypes. When HLA alleles, especially DR and DQ, strongly co-occurred, attributing TCR associations to individual alleles was difficult. In vitro tests confirmed that a few of the cytomegalovirus-associated TCR beta chains recognize cytomegalovirus antigens. A further reported finding was that TCR beta sequences accurately predicted the HLA-A and HLA-B alleles for most subjects in the first cohort. Immune exposure information for the cohort was limited to CMV serostatus.

Receptors were amplified or captured by the immunoSEQ multiplex PCR assay. A mixture of 60 forward primers for TCR Vbeta segments and 13 reverse primers for TCR Jbeta segments was used in the multiplex PCR. The CDR3 region of rearranged TCR beta genes was amplified from genomic DNA with a multiplex PCR assay. On the Illumina HiSeq System, the amplified TCR beta libraries were sequenced as 87-base-pair reads. The original pipeline was this. Across the 670 or so repertoires, a later analysis counted some 80 million unique TCR beta chains, some 11 million of which were shared by at least two donors. To remove PCR and sequencing errors, raw reads were error-corrected and collapsed into unique sequences using a nearest-neighbor algorithm that merged closely related sequences. To assign V, D and J gene segments, CDR3 sequences were aligned to IMGT reference sequences. For a sequence to be retained, a match of at least six nucleotides to both a V gene segment and a J gene segment was required. Rearrangements were classified as productive when the CDR3 lacked stop codons and remained in frame with V and J, and all other rearrangements were classified as non-productive. CDR3 was defined according to IMGT convention as the region running from the second conserved V-encoded cysteine to the conserved J-encoded phenylalanine. In an earlier analysis of 587 of the donors, sequences lacking an unambiguous match to a single V gene segment were excluded. In an earlier analysis of approximately 560 of the donors, a V segment was called functional when productive rearrangements were above 56.7%, and segregating when the standard deviation between donors exceeded 5%. A statistical classification framework was developed to diagnose cytomegalovirus status using the catalog of TCR beta chain sequences. A later analysis assigned V and J genes by comparing TCR nucleotide sequences with IMGT/GENE-DB human TR gene sequences. Using the TCRdist pipeline, a later analysis assigned CDR3 sequences along with most-parsimonious VDJ recombination scenarios. In a later analysis, each TCR beta chain was defined by its CDR3 amino acid sequence together with its V-gene family, and reads lacking a unique V-gene family were excluded. A later analysis removed 550 to 700 highly shared, low-generation-probability nucleotide sequences to deal with suspected cross-contamination and a sequencing artifact. A later analysis calculated a clonal expansion index for each public chain from normalized within-repertoire ranks of inferred template counts. In a later analysis, generation probabilities were computed using a VDJ recombination model fitted to out-of-frame rearrangements, and the results were checked against IGoR. In a later analysis, TCR-TCR, TCR-HLA and TCR-CMV co-occurrence was scored with hypergeometric tests, and a repertoire-size bias correction was applied to TCR pairs. A later analysis estimated false discovery rates by permuting HLA or CMV assignments 20 times. A later analysis grouped co-occurring TCRs with DBSCAN, adding TCRdist sequence similarity when clustering within HLA-allele-positive subsets. For co-occurrence clustering, repertoires with fewer than 30,000 or more than 120,000 public chains were excluded, along with about five repertoires with anomalous nucleotide sharing. TCRdb re-hosts the immuneACCESS table, in-frame sequences only. Its copies lack some clones; in the studies checked, an unresolved V gene accounts for under half of them, and the cause for the rest is not known. V, J and clone size are taken as reported in that table, and D and trimming were inferred from the DNA itself. The sample yields some 270,000 clones; around 90% were counted once. The ten largest clones capture 1.5% to 2% of the sample.

The cohort was made up of 666 healthy bone marrow donors. All cohort members were sampled while nominally healthy, although unrecorded immune exposures were likely present. The donor was CMV seronegative and belonged to the group of approximately 320 seronegative cohort members. A peripheral blood sample was provided by each donor, and peripheral blood mononuclear cells were used for TCR beta sequencing. The Qiagen DNeasy Blood Extraction Kit was used to extract genomic DNA from the blood cell samples. This TCR derives from a girl aged 2 to 10 in good health and CMV-seronegative. The source material was PBMCs.

The CDR3: CASSQSGYNEKLFF. DNA sequence: TGTGCCAGCAGTCAATCGGGTTATAATGAAAAACTGTTTTTT. The rearranged segments are TRBV6-1 and TRBJ1-4; no D gene can be assigned with confidence. There are 14 amino acids in the CDR3, from cysteine to phenylalanine inclusive. Kept here is only the CDR3 DNA, which spans 42 bases and is read in frame from base 1. From the germline V gene, CDR1 is MNHNS and CDR2 is SASEGT. V and J lose 5 bases and 4 bases, and a span of 11 bases separates them.